The 27 T cell receptor beta chains given below trace back to one sample, sequenced in a study of blood T cell repertoires in COVID-19. Sequenced by immunoSEQ multiplex PCR; TCRdb stores in-frame clones only, minus some. The table records roughly 200,000 clones, roughly three quarters of them present only once. The specimen sequenced was peripheral blood. The receptors stem from a woman in her thirties or forties with COVID-19, enrolled during active disease.

This clone has only a few counts. V usage is TRBV6-6 and J usage is TRBJ2-5; 7 nucleotides align to TRBD1. CDR3 length equals 16 residues. With V trimmed by 2 bases and J by 2 bases, 8 bases remained unmatched. Germline V gives CDR1 MNHNY, CDR2 SVGAGI (reference sequence). CDR3 sequence (DNA): TGTGCCAGCAGTTACGGACGGGGACAGATACAAGAGACCCAGTACTTC. Encoded protein: CASSYGRGQIQETQYF.

This clone appeared a few times. This chain connects TRBV10-3 to TRBJ1-1; TRBD1 aligns across 7 bases. Trimming removed 3 bases from V and 1 base from J; junction bases left unmatched: 2. Germline CDR1 and CDR2: ENHRY and SYGVKD. The CDR3 is 14 amino acids. CDR3 amino acids: CAISEDRANTEAFF. The CDR3 DNA reads TGTGCCATCAGTGAAGACAGGGCGAACACTGAAGCTTTCTTT.

In this sample, this clone turned up once. The chain has TRBV10-2 and TRBJ2-1; 9 nucleotides align to TRBD1. The J segment lost 8 bases and the V segment lost 2 bases, leaving 4 bases of the junction unmatched. The germline gives CDR1 WSHSY, CDR2 SAAADI. This CDR3 is 14 amino acids long. Written as DNA, the CDR3 is TGCGCCAGCAGTGAGCCGGGACAGGGCGATGAGCAGTTCTTC. Amino acids: CASSEPGQGDEQFF.

This clone was seen just once. This rearrangement joins TRBV18 to TRBJ2-7, with 8 bases aligning to TRBD1. Germline loops: CDR1 KGHSH, CDR2 LQKENI. The CDR3 is 15 residues long. V lost 3 bases and J lost 4; bases outside the gene matches: 8. CDR3 region: CASSPSRTGTYEQYF. Here the CDR3 DNA reads TGTGCCAGCTCACCCTCCAGGACAGGGACTTACGAGCAGTACTTC.

This sequence joins TRBV6-5 and TRBJ1-2; 10 bases match TRBD1. V was pared by 5 bases and J by 3 bases, with 6 bases of the junction left unmatched. Germline V gene sequence: CDR1 MNHEY, CDR2 SVGAGI. CDR3 length: 15 residues. The CDR3 sequence: CASSRGQGLDYGYTF. The CDR3 bases are TGTGCCAGCAGTAGGGGACAGGGGCTTGACTATGGCTACACCTTC.

This clone came up a few times. This chain links TRBV11-3 with TRBJ1-6, with D perhaps matching TRBD1 (5 bases). Looked up from germline, CDR1 is SGHNT and CDR2 is YENEEA. Trimming took off 5 bases at V and 6 bases at J, with 14 bases between the two ends. The CDR3 covers 15 residues. CDR3 coding DNA: TGTGCCAGCAGCGCGGGGAACGGGGGTAATTCACCCCTCCACTTT. Translation gives CASSAGNGGNSPLHF.

This sequence joins TRBV23-1 and TRBJ1-2; D possibly corresponds to TRBD1 (6 bases). TRBV23-1 carries the ORF label, with uncertain function. The V end lost 2 bases, the J end lost 7 bases, and 23 bases lay between the germline ends. The CDR3 extends over 17 amino acids. The CDR3 loop is CASSQGTEGTKVGGYTF. For the CDR3, the DNA is TGCGCCAGCAGTCAAGGTACCGAGGGGACAAAAGTGGGTGGCTACACCTTC.

The CDR3 coding sequence is TGTGCCATCAGTGCCCAGGGCCCTTCCGCCGGGGAGCTGTTTTTT. It translates to CAISAQGPSAGELFF. V usage is TRBV10-3 and J usage is TRBJ2-2, with D possibly being TRBD1 (5 bases). This CDR3 comprises 15 residues. V lost 4 bases and J lost 6, with 15 bases in between. Germline assignment: CDR1 ENHRY and CDR2 SYGVKD.

V usage is TRBV6-5 and J usage is TRBJ2-2, with D perhaps matching TRBD1 (6 bases). V lost 7 bases and J 1 base, leaving 10 bases between the germline ends. The CDR3 runs to 14 residues. Per the germline V gene, CDR1 is MNHEY and CDR2 is SVGAGI. The CDR3 is CASIGQRNTGELFF. CDR3 nucleotides: TGTGCCAGCATCGGACAGAGGAACACCGGGGAGCTGTTTTTT.

The genes are TRBV29-1 and TRBJ2-2, with 10 nucleotides matching TRBD1. V shed 7 bases, J shed 3 bases, and the junction held 2 bases outside the gene matches. The CDR3 extends over 13 amino acids. The germline gives CDR1 SQVTM, CDR2 ANQGSEA. CDR3 region: CSAGQGYTGELFF. The CDR3 DNA reads TGCAGCGCGGGACAGGGGTACACCGGGGAGCTGTTTTTT.

V is TRBV3-1 (or the pseudogene TRBV3-2) and J is TRBJ2-3; TRBD2 might be the D (6 bases). V gave up 3 bases and J gave up 6 bases, with 10 bases separating them. CDR3 length equals 13 residues. Germline V lookup: CDR1 LGHDT, CDR2 YNNKEL (reference sequence). The CDR3: CASSQSGVDTQYF. In DNA, the CDR3 is TGTGCCAGCAGCCAGTCGGGGGTGGATACGCAGTATTTT.

V usage is TRBV27 and J usage is TRBJ2-7; unclear D gene. CDR1 is MNHEY, CDR2 SMNVEV, per germline (reference sequence). The CDR3 is 13 residues long. Trimming left V 2 bases short and J 1 base short, with 6 bases between. This CDR3 reads CASSLVASYEQYF. The CDR3 DNA follows: TGTGCCAGCAGTTTAGTGGCATCCTACGAGCAGTACTTC.

The rearrangement joins TRBV14 to TRBJ1-3, with a possible D match to TRBD1 (5 bases). The germline CDR1 and CDR2 sequences are SGHDN and FVKESK. This CDR3 spans 15 amino acids. The ends were cut back, 3 bases at V and 4 bases at J, with 13 bases in the middle. This CDR3 reads CASSHREAGGNTIYF. CDR3 nucleotides: TGTGCCAGCAGCCACAGGGAGGCGGGGGGAAACACCATATATTTT.

The chain couples TRBV7-3 to TRBJ2-2; 8 bases align to TRBD1. CDR3 length: 15 amino acids. Germline V gene data show CDR1 as SGHTA and CDR2 as FQGTGA. V dropped 6 bases and J dropped 3; count of bases not matched to a gene: 6. CDR3: CASSRQGIYTGELFF. In nucleotides, the CDR3 is TGTGCCAGCAGTCGACAGGGGATCTACACCGGGGAGCTGTTTTTT.

The chain employs TRBV5-1 and TRBJ1-4, with a possible D match to TRBD1 (5 bases). The CDR3 covers 14 residues. V was trimmed by 6 bases and J by 0 bases, leaving 9 bases between them. Germline CDR1 SGHRS, CDR2 YFSETQ. CDR3 coding DNA: TGCGCCAGCACAACAGGTTCAACTAATGAAAAACTGTTTTTT. As protein: CASTTGSTNEKLFF.

The V and J genes are TRBV5-1 and TRBJ1-1, with a possible D match to TRBD1 (5 bases). V lost 3 bases and J 1 base, leaving 10 bases between the germline ends. Germline V lookup: CDR1 SGHRS, CDR2 YFSETQ. The CDR3 consists of 14 residues. The CDR3 region has the DNA TGCGCCAGCAGCTCACAGGCCTCGAACACTGAAGCTTTCTTT. Translation gives CASSSQASNTEAFF.

The chain links TRBV5-6 to TRBJ1-6; no clear D gene. The CDR3 runs to 15 residues. Trimming shortened V by 1 base and J by 5 bases, and 10 bases separated the two germline ends. CDR1 and CDR2 from the germline V gene are SGHDT and YYEEEE. The CDR3 sequence: CASSLPWADNSPLHF. Written as DNA, the CDR3 is TGTGCCAGCAGCTTGCCCTGGGCCGATAATTCACCCCTCCACTTT.

This clone has only one observation. The chain has TRBV5-1 and TRBJ1-1; maybe TRBD1 (6 bases). Trimming shortened V by 0 bases and J by 2 bases, and 17 bases separated the two germline ends. The germline CDR1 and CDR2 sequences are SGHRS and YFSETQ. CDR3 size: 17 residues. The chain's CDR3 is CASSLERGPGGNTEAFF. CDR3 sequence (DNA): TGCGCCAGCAGCTTGGAGCGGGGGCCCGGAGGAAACACTGAAGCTTTCTTT. Full variable domain (rest looked up from reference TRBV5-1 and TRBJ1-1): KAGVTQTPRYLIKTRGQQVTLSCSPISGHRSVSWYQQTPGQGLQFLFEYFSETQRNKGNFPGRFSGRQFSNSRSEMNVSTLELGDSALYLCASSLERGPGGNTEAFFGQGTRLTVV.

The chain joins TRBV12-5 to TRBJ1-1; TRBD1 agrees at 7 bases. Germline lookup yields CDR1 LGHNT and CDR2 FRNRAP. CDR3 length: 14 amino acids. With V trimmed by 2 bases and J by 11 bases, 11 bases remained unmatched. CDR3 sequence reads: CASGLLPQGGSAFF. CDR3 bases: TGTGCTAGTGGTTTGCTTCCGCAGGGGGGAAGTGCTTTCTTT.

V is TRBV7-9 and J is TRBJ2-3; the match to TRBD1 covers 8 bases. The CDR3 extends over 16 amino acids. V gave up 5 bases and J gave up 2 bases; unmatched junction bases: 9. From germline, CDR1 is SEHNR and CDR2 FQNEAQ (reference sequence). CDR3 region: CASSPWTGRNTDTQYF. The CDR3, as DNA: TGTGCCAGCAGCCCATGGACAGGGAGGAACACAGATACGCAGTATTTT.

Here the CDR3 DNA reads TGTGCCAGCGCCCCTTGGACAGAGGGAATGGGAGAGCCCCAGCATTTT. The encoded protein is CASAPWTEGMGEPQHF. This chain links TRBV2 with TRBJ1-5; tentatively, D is TRBD1 (6 bases). CDR3 length equals 16 residues. CDR1 is SNHLY and CDR2 is FYNNEI in the germline V gene. The V and J ends lost 8 bases and 8 bases respectively, with 25 bases between them.

This clone was counted at least ten times. V and J are TRBV7-9 and TRBJ2-1; D is possibly TRBD1 (6 bases). In germline, CDR1 is SEHNR, CDR2 FQNEAQ (reference sequence). This CDR3 region has 12 residues. Trimming left V 3 bases short and J 10 bases short, with 10 bases between. The CDR3 here is CASSLDSGEQFF. CDR3 nucleotides: TGTGCCAGCAGCTTGGACAGCGGAGAGCAGTTCTTC.

The rearrangement uses TRBV27 and TRBJ2-3; a possible D gene is TRBD2 (6 bases). CDR3 length: 11 residues. Germline V gene data show CDR1 as MNHEY and CDR2 as SMNVEV (reference sequence). V lost 7 bases and J lost 13, with 15 bases in between. CDR3 loop: CASILGGYKYF. The CDR3 DNA reads TGTGCCAGCATCCTTGGAGGGTACAAGTATTTT.

The genes are TRBV5-8 and TRBJ2-7; a possible D gene is TRBD1 (5 bases). Germline V gene sequence: CDR1 SGHTS, CDR2 YDEGEE. Trimming removed 4 bases at V and 5 bases at J, with 10 bases between. CDR3 length: 12 residues. The CDR3 DNA follows: TGTGCCAGCAGCCCCAGGGCCCACGAGCAGTACTTC. Its protein product is CASSPRAHEQYF.

The V gene is TRBV30, the J gene TRBJ1-4, with D perhaps TRBD1 (6 bases). Germline CDR1 reads GTSNPN; CDR2 reads SVGIG (reference sequence). The CDR3 has 15 residues. V was clipped by 1 base and J by 6 bases, with 15 bases between them. CDR3 in DNA: TGTGCCTGGAGTGCTACGGGGGGGCTCGATGAAAAACTGTTTTTT. Residues: CAWSATGGLDEKLFF. Drawing the rest from reference TRBV30 and TRBJ1-4, the complete variable domain is SQTIHQWPATLVQPVGSPLSLECTVEGTSNPNLYWYRQAAGRGLQLLFYSVGIGQISSEVPQNLSASRPQDRQFILSSKKLLLSDSGFYLCAWSATGGLDEKLFFGSGTQLSVL.

CDR3 protein: CASSSRTSGRAVRTDTQYF. The CDR3 DNA reads TGTGCCAGCAGCTCACGGACTAGCGGGAGGGCCGTTCGGACAGATACGCAGTATTTT. The V gene is TRBV7-6, the J gene TRBJ2-3, with 15 positions matching TRBD2. The ends lost 4 bases at V and 3 bases at J; junction bases unmatched: 11. The CDR3 is 19 residues long. CDR1 SGHVS and CDR2 FNYEAQ come from the germline V gene.

The chain links TRBV6-6 to TRBJ2-7; possible D gene TRBD2, 5 bases. The CDR3 covers 12 residues. Germline-derived CDR1 and CDR2 are MNHNY and SVGAGI (reference sequence). The V and J ends lost 4 bases and 3 bases respectively, with 7 bases between them. The CDR3 coding sequence is TGTGCCAGCAGTTGGACTGGCTACGAGCAGTACTTC. Translated: CASSWTGYEQYF.